Following are 25 T cell receptor beta chains from one sample sequenced in a study of PD-1 blockade in mismatch repair-deficient tumors (dated by TCRdb to about 2017). The library was prepared using the immunoSEQ multiplex PCR assay. Entries here come from immuneACCESS through TCRdb and include only in-frame sequences with V and J called. Some clones fail to appear in such tables; in the studies checked, an unresolved V gene covers under half of the shortfall, and the cause of the remainder is unknown. Recorded for this sample are 100,000 to 150,000 clones; around 83% of them occurred a single time. The top ten clonotypes cover around an eighth of the sample. The starting material was peripheral blood, obtained 44 weeks after starting pembrolizumab. Receptors were obtained from an adult with mismatch repair-deficient cancer.

The chain joins TRBV4-1 to TRBJ2-7, with 12 bases aligning to TRBD2. Germline V gives CDR1 MGHRA, CDR2 YSYEKL. Unmatched junction bases numbered 5, after V lost 3 bases and J lost 2 bases. The CDR3 sequence is 16 residues long. The CDR3 loop is CASSHLLAGGAYEQYF. DNA of the CDR3: TGCGCCAGCAGCCACTTACTAGCGGGAGGAGCCTACGAGCAGTACTTC.

This clone was recorded only once. J is TRBJ2-6 and V is TRBV9; 8 positions agree with TRBD1. Germline V CDR1 and CDR2: SGDLS, YYNGEE. This CDR3 region has 16 residues. The trim removed 4 bases at V and 2 bases at J, leaving 5 bases unmatched. CDR3 protein: CASSIPTGAGANVLTF. In DNA, the CDR3 is TGTGCCAGCAGCATACCGACAGGGGCTGGGGCCAACGTCCTGACTTTC. The variable domain in full, with the rest retrieved from reference TRBV9 and TRBJ2-6, is DSGVTQTPKHLITATGQRVTLRCSPRSGDLSVYWYQQSLDQGLQFLIQYYNGEERAKGNILERFSAQQFPDLHSELNLSSLELGDSALYFCASSIPTGAGANVLTFGAGSRLTVL.

This sequence joins TRBV19 and TRBJ2-7, with TRBD2 identical over 7 bases. The CDR3 is 17 residues long. The germline gives CDR1 LNHDA, CDR2 SQIVND (reference sequence). The J segment lost 1 base and the V segment lost 1 base, leaving 10 bases of the junction unmatched. The CDR3 loop is CASSIGVRDYRSYEQYF. In nucleotides, the CDR3 is TGTGCCAGTAGTATAGGAGTTCGGGACTATCGTTCCTACGAGCAGTACTTC.

The chain couples TRBV13 to TRBJ1-2; perhaps TRBD1 as D (5 bases). CDR1 and CDR2 (germline): PRHDT, FYEKMQ (reference sequence). This CDR3 is 15 amino acids long. V was pared by 6 bases and J by 2 bases, with 16 bases between. The CDR3 region is CASSPGDGANYGYTF. CDR3 DNA sequence: TGTGCCAGCAGTCCCGGGGACGGGGCGAACTATGGCTACACCTTC. Variable domain in full (rest from reference TRBV13 and TRBJ1-2): AAGVIQSPRHLIKEKRETATLKCYPIPRHDTVYWYQQGPGQDPQFLISFYEKMQSDKGSIPDRFSAQQFSDYHSELNMSSLELGDSALYFCASSPGDGANYGYTFGSGTRLTVV.

The V call is TRBV11-1, the J call TRBJ2-7, with 7 bases fitting TRBD1. J was trimmed by 3 bases and V by 5 bases; bases with no gene match: 4. The CDR3 sequence is 13 residues long. The V gene's germline CDR1 is SGHAT and CDR2 FQDESV (reference sequence). CDR3 sequence (DNA): TGTGCCAGCAGCCCGGGACAGAACTACGAGCAGTACTTC. Translation gives CASSPGQNYEQYF.

In regard to this clone: Only one base separates this from a far larger clonotype, so it likely reflects a read error. The V and J genes are TRBV6-5 and TRBJ2-3; TRBD1 might be the D (6 bases). V was cut by 5 bases and J by 0 bases, with 6 bases left in between. CDR1 and CDR2 (germline): MNHEY, SVGAGI. The CDR3 totals 13 residues. The CDR3 coding sequence is TGTGCCAGCAGTAGGGGGAGCACAGATACGCAGTATTTT. Encoded protein: CASSRGSTDTQYF.

This clone was counted between two and nine times. The rearrangement uses TRBV7-2 and TRBJ2-7; no reliable D call. V was shortened by 5 bases and J by 6 bases, with 11 bases between the two germline ends. The CDR3 loop spans 12 amino acids. In germline, CDR1 is SGHTA, CDR2 FQGNSA. CDR3 amino acids: CASSDASLEQYF. The CDR3 nucleotides are TGTGCCAGCAGCGATGCCTCTCTCGAGCAGTACTTC.

The chain links TRBV5-1 to TRBJ2-1; D unclear. The V end was cut by 1 base, the J end by 3 bases, with 17 bases between. The CDR3 is made up of 17 amino acids. Germline lookup yields CDR1 SGHRS and CDR2 YFSETQ. CDR3 loop: CASSLSLHSKFYNEQFF. CDR3 bases: TGCGCCAGCAGCTTGAGTCTACACAGTAAGTTCTACAATGAGCAGTTCTTC.

This clone was recorded only once. The rearrangement uses TRBV2 and TRBJ1-4; 9 bases are shared with TRBD1. V shed 4 bases, J shed 5 bases, and the junction held 8 bases outside the gene matches. The CDR3 is made up of 16 amino acids. Germline CDR1 SNHLY, CDR2 FYNNEI. CDR3 sequence: CASSAPTGTGNEKLFF. The CDR3 DNA reads TGTGCCAGCAGTGCCCCGACCGGGACAGGGAATGAAAAACTGTTTTTT.

CDR3 bases: TGCGCCAGCAGCCGCGGACAGGGCCCCTACGAGCAGTACTTC. It translates to CASSRGQGPYEQYF. The chain couples TRBV5-1 to TRBJ2-7, with 8 positions matching TRBD1. Germline loops: CDR1 SGHRS, CDR2 YFSETQ. The CDR3 spans 14 residues. The V gene end was trimmed by 4 bases and the J gene end by 2 bases; junction bases not matched to a gene: 5.

The chain recombines TRBV19 with TRBJ2-7; D is perhaps TRBD2 (5 bases). The CDR3 length is 14 residues. V lost 3 bases and J lost 7, with 16 bases in between. Germline loops: CDR1 LNHDA, CDR2 SQIVND (reference sequence). The CDR3 nucleotides are TGTGCCAGTAGTATCACTAGGGAACGTCGGGAGCAGTACTTC. Translating it yields CASSITRERREQYF.

V gene TRBV6-6 combines with J gene TRBJ2-1, with 7 bases identical to TRBD2. The V segment lost 5 bases and the J segment 14 bases; nucleotides outside the gene matches: 9. This CDR3 has 12 residues. The germline V gene encodes CDR1 MNHNY and CDR2 SVGAGI (reference sequence). CDR3 loop: CASSDPGTKEFF. CDR3 coding DNA: TGTGCCAGCAGTGACCCCGGGACTAAGGAGTTCTTC.

V and J are TRBV7-8 and TRBJ2-1, with unresolved D. Germline CDR1 and CDR2: SGHVS and FQNEAQ. Deletions cut 4 bases from V and 0 bases from J, with 16 bases between. The CDR3 spans 17 residues. The CDR3: CASSSEPGPSSYNEQFF. In nucleotides, the CDR3 is TGTGCCAGCAGCTCCGAACCGGGCCCTAGCTCCTACAATGAGCAGTTCTTC.

V and J are TRBV5-1 and TRBJ1-2; 11 positions match TRBD1. The ends lost 5 bases at V and 4 bases at J; junction bases unmatched: 4. This CDR3 contains 14 residues. The germline gives CDR1 SGHRS, CDR2 YFSETQ. The CDR3 region has the DNA TGCGCCAGCAGACGGACAGGGGGCACCTATGGCTACACCTTC. It translates to CASRRTGGTYGYTF.

The genes are TRBV11-2 and TRBJ2-5, with D tentatively TRBD1 (6 bases). V shed 5 bases and J shed 2 bases, with 9 bases lying between them. Germline CDR1 and CDR2: SGHAT and FQNNGV. CDR3 size: 13 residues. This chain's CDR3 is CASSRGQQETQYF. CDR3 coding DNA: TGTGCCAGCAGCCGGGGACAACAAGAGACCCAGTACTTC.

The chain is built from TRBV14 and TRBJ2-2, with 14 bases that match TRBD2. J was trimmed by 5 bases and V by 1 base; bases with no gene match: 9. The CDR3 runs 19 residues. Germline CDR1 and CDR2: SGHDN and FVKESK. DNA for the CDR3: TGTGCCAGCAGCCAAGGCGATGGGACTAGCGGGAGTAGTACCGGGGAGCTGTTTTTT. Protein sequence: CASSQGDGTSGSSTGELFF. The full variable domain, with the rest looked up from reference TRBV14 and TRBJ2-2, is EAGVTQFPSHSVIEKGQTVTLRCDPISGHDNLYWYRRVMGKEIKFLLHFVKESKQDESGMPNNRFLAERTGGTYSTLKVQPAELEDSGVYFCASSQGDGTSGSSTGELFFGEGSRLTVL.

This chain connects TRBV4-3 to TRBJ2-1, with 12 bases that match TRBD2. Germline loops: CDR1 LGHNA, CDR2 YSLEER. This CDR3 region has 16 residues. With V trimmed by 2 bases and J by 6 bases, 5 bases remained unmatched. The CDR3 loop is CASSQSSGRAINEQFF. The CDR3 region has the DNA TGCGCCAGCAGCCAATCTAGCGGGAGGGCCATCAATGAGCAGTTCTTC.

The chain is built from TRBV6-6 and TRBJ2-7; 7 bases line up with TRBD1. From germline, CDR1 is MNHNY and CDR2 SVGAGI (reference sequence). Germline trimming cut 6 bases from V and 2 bases from J; bases unmatched to any gene: 7. This CDR3 spans 14 amino acids. The CDR3 coding sequence is TGTGCCAGCAGAGCAGACAGGGCCCCCTACGAGCAGTACTTC. This encodes CASRADRAPYEQYF.

This clone showed up just a few times. V gene TRBV28 combines with J gene TRBJ1-2; 7 positions agree with TRBD1. The J segment lost 4 bases and the V segment lost 4 bases, leaving 6 bases of the junction unmatched. This CDR3 spans 14 amino acids. From germline, CDR1 is MDHEN and CDR2 SYDVKM. The CDR3 coding sequence is TGTGCCAGCAGTTCGACAGGGCGCGCCTATGGCTACACCTTC. It specifies CASSSTGRAYGYTF.

V and J are TRBV19 and TRBJ1-1; tentative D call: TRBD1 (6 bases). The germline gives CDR1 LNHDA, CDR2 SQIVND (reference sequence). This CDR3 comprises 12 residues. Trimming took off 7 bases at V and 2 bases at J, with 8 bases between the two ends. CDR3 protein: CASKDRNTEAFF. CDR3 DNA: TGTGCCAGTAAGGACAGAAACACTGAAGCTTTCTTT.

This chain uses TRBV5-4 with TRBJ2-7; D remains ambiguous. V lost 3 bases, J lost 1 base, and 20 bases lay in between. This CDR3 is 17 amino acids long. The germline V gene has CDR1 SGHNT and CDR2 YYREEE (reference sequence). CDR3 loop: CASSWINRPLRSYEQYF. The CDR3 bases are TGTGCCAGCAGCTGGATAAATAGGCCACTCCGATCCTACGAGCAGTACTTC.

This clone came up once. V is TRBV7-2 and J is TRBJ2-1; 7 nucleotides agree with TRBD2. Germline lookup yields CDR1 SGHTA and CDR2 FQGNSA. The CDR3 consists of 15 residues. Trimming took 5 bases from V and 8 from J; bases not matched to a gene: 12. The CDR3: CASSARWGGSDEQFF. DNA for the CDR3: TGTGCCAGCAGCGCCCGGTGGGGGGGGAGCGATGAGCAGTTCTTC.

In DNA, the CDR3 is TGTGCCAGCAGCATCTTGACAGGCACAGATACGCAGTATTTT. Translating it yields CASSILTGTDTQYF. The rearrangement links TRBV7-2 to TRBJ2-3; perhaps TRBD1 as D (5 bases). Trimming cost V 5 bases and J 1 base, with 10 bases left between them. The CDR3 contains 14 residues. CDR1 SGHTA and CDR2 FQGNSA come from the germline V gene.

The gene calls are TRBV6-1 and TRBJ2-7, with D possibly called TRBD1 or TRBD2 (5 bases each). Germline-derived CDR1 and CDR2 are MNHNS and SASEGT. V was clipped by 0 bases and J by 3 bases, with 12 bases between them. This CDR3 is built from 15 residues. This CDR3 reads CASSEAQGPLYEQYF. The CDR3 DNA reads TGTGCCAGCAGTGAAGCGCAGGGACCCCTCTACGAGCAGTACTTC.

Worth noting for this clone: At one end, the junction sequence differs from germline, possibly due to a read error. This chain connects TRBV7-3 to TRBJ2-1; TRBD2 matches at 9 bases. The CDR3 spans 15 residues. The germline V gene encodes CDR1 SGHTA and CDR2 FQGTGA. CDR3 DNA sequence: TGTGCCAGCGGCATGGCGGGAGGGGCCCCCAATGAGCTGTTCTTC. This encodes CASGMAGGAPNELFF.